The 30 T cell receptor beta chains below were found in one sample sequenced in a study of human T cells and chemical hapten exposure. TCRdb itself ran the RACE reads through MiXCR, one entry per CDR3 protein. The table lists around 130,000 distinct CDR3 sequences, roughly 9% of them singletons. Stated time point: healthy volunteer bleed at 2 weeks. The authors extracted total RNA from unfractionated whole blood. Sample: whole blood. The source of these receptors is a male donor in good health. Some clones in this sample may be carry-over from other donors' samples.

The CDR3 region is CASSFRTSYSGANVLTF. CDR3 DNA: TGTGCCAGCAGCTTCCGGACTAGCTATTCTGGGGCCAACGTCCTGACTTTC. This chain joins TRBV7-9 and TRBJ2-6; 8 bases are shared with TRBD2. The CDR3 totals 17 residues. Trimming at V came to 3 bases and at J to 1 base, leaving 5 bases not matched to a gene. Per the germline V gene, CDR1 is SEHNR and CDR2 is FQNEAQ (reference sequence).

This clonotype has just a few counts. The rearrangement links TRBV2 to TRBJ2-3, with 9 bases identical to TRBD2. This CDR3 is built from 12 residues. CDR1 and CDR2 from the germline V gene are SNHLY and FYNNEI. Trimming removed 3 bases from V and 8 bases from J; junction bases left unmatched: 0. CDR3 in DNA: TGTGCCAGCAGTGATAGCGGGGGTACGCAGTATTTT. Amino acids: CASSDSGGTQYF.

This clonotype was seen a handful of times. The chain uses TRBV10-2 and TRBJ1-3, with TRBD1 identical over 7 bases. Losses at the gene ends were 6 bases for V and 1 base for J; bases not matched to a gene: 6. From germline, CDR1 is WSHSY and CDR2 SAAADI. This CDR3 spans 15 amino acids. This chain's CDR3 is CASSRDRLSGNTIYF. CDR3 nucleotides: TGCGCCAGCAGCAGGGACAGATTGTCTGGAAACACCATATATTTT.

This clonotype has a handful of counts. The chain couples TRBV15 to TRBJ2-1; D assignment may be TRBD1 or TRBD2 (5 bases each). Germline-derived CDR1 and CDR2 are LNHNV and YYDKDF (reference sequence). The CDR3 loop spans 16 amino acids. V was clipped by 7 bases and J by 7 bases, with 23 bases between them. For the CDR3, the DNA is TGTGCCACCACCGAGGGGCATAGGGGAACGGGGAATGAGCAGTTCTTC. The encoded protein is CATTEGHRGTGNEQFF.

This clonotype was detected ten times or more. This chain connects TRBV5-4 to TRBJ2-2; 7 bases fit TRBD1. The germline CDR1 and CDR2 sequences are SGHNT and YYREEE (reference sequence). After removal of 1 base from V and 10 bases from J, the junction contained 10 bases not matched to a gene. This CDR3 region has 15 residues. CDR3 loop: CASSLTGVPEEELFF. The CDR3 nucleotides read TGTGCCAGCAGCTTGACAGGGGTTCCCGAAGAGGAGCTGTTTTTT.

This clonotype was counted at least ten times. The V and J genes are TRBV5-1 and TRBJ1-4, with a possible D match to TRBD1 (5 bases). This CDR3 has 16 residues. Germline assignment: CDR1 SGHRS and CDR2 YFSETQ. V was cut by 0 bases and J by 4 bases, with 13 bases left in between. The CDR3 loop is CASSLAEGGGNEKLFF. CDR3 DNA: TGCGCCAGCAGCTTGGCAGAGGGCGGGGGTAATGAAAAACTGTTTTTT.

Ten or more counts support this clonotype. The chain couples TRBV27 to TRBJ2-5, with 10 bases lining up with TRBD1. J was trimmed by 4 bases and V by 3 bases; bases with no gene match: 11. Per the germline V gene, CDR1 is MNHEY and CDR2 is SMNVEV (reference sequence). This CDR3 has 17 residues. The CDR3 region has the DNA TGTGCCAGCAGTTTTCTTCGCGGGACAGGGGTTATAGAGACCCAGTACTTC. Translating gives CASSFLRGTGVIETQYF.

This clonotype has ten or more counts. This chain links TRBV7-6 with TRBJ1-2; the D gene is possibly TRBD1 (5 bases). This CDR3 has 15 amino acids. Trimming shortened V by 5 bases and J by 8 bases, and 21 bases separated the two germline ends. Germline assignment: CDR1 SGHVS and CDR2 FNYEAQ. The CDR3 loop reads CASSPGTSSFGGYTF. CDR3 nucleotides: TGTGCCAGCAGCCCCGGGACTTCCAGTTTTGGGGGCTACACCTTC.

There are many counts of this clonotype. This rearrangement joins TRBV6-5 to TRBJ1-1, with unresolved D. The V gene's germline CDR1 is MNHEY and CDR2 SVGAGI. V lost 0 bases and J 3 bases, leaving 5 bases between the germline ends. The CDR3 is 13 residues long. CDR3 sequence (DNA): TGTGCCAGCAGTTACTCGAGGGACACTGAAGCTTTCTTT. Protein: CASSYSRDTEAFF.

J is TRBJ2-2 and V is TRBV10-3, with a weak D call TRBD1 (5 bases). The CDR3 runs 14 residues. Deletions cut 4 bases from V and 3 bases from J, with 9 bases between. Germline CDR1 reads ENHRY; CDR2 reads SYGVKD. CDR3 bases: TGTGCCATCAGTGGGGGCTTGCACACCGGGGAGCTGTTTTTT. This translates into CAISGGLHTGELFF.

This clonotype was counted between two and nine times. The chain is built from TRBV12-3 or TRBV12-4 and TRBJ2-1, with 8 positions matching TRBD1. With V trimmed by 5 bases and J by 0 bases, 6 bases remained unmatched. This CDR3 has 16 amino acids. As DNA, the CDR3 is TGTGCCAGCAGTCCCGGACAGGGCGGCTCCTACAATGAGCAGTTCTTC. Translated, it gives CASSPGQGGSYNEQFF.

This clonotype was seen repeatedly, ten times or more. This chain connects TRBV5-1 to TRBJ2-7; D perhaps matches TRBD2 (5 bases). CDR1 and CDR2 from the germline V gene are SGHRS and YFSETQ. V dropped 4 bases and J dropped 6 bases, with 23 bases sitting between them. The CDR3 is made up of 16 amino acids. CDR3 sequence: CASSVRDLRGKGEQYF. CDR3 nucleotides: TGCGCCAGCAGCGTACGCGATCTCCGGGGTAAGGGCGAGCAGTACTTC.

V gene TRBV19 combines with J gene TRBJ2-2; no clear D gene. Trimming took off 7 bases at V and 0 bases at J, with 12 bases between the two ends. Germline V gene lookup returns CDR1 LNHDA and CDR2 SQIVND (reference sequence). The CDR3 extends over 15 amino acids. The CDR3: CASTETITNTGELFF. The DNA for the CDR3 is TGTGCCAGTACGGAGACAATCACGAACACCGGGGAGCTGTTTTTT.

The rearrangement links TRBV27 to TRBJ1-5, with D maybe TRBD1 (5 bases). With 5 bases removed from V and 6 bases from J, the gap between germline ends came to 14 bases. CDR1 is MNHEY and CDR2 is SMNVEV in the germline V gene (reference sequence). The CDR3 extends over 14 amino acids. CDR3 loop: CASSKQAGGQPQHF. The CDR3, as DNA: TGTGCCAGCAGTAAACAGGCGGGTGGTCAGCCCCAGCATTTT.

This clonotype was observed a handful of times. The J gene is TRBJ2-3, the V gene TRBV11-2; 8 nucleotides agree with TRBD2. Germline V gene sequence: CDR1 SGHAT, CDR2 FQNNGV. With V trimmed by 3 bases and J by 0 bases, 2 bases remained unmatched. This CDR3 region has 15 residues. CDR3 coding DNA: TGTGCCAGCAGCTTTCAGCGGGGGAGCACAGATACGCAGTATTTT. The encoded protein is CASSFQRGSTDTQYF.

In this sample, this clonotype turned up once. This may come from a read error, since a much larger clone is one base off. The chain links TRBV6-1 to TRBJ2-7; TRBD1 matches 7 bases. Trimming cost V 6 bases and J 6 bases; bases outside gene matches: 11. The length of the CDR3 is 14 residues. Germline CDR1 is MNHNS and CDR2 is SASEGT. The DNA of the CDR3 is TGTGCCAGCAGAGCCAGGACAGGTCCCTGCGAGCAGTACTTC. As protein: CASRARTGPCEQYF.

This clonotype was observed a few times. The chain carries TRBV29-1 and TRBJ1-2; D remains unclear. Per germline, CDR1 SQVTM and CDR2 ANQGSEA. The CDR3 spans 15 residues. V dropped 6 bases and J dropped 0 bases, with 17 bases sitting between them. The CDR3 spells CSVGLTATSNYGYTF. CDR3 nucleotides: TGCAGCGTGGGCCTAACAGCTACCTCTAACTATGGCTACACCTTC.

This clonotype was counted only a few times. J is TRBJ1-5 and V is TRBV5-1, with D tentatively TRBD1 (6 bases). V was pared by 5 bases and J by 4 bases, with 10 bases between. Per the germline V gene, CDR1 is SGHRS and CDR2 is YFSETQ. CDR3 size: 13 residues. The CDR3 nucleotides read TGCGCCAGCAGGGACAGTGAAAATCAGCCCCAGCATTTT. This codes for CASRDSENQPQHF. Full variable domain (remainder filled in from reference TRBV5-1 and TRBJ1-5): KAGVTQTPRYLIKTRGQQVTLSCSPISGHRSVSWYQQTPGQGLQFLFEYFSETQRNKGNFPGRFSGRQFSNSRSEMNVSTLELGDSALYLCASRDSENQPQHFGDGTRLSIL.

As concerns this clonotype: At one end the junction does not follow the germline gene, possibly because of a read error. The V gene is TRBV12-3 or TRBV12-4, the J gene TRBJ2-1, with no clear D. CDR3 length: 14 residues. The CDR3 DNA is TGTACCAGCAGTTTTCGATTCCAATACAATGAGCAGTTCTTC. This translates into CTSSFRFQYNEQFF.

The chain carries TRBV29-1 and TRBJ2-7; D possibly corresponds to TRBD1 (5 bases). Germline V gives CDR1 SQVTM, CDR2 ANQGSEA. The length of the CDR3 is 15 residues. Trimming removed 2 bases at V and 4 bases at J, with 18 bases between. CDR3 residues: CSVEQDASKGYEQYF. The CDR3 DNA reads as TGCAGCGTTGAACAGGACGCAAGTAAGGGGTACGAGCAGTACTTC.

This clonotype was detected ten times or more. CDR3: CASSYTGVNQPQHF. CDR3 sequence (DNA): TGTGCCAGTAGCTATACAGGGGTCAACCAGCCCCAGCATTTT. The rearrangement uses TRBV19 and TRBJ1-5, with 7 bases aligning to TRBD1. V was clipped by 6 bases and J by 7 bases; unmatched bases: 9. The CDR3 has 14 residues. CDR1 LNHDA and CDR2 SQIVND come from the germline V gene (reference sequence).

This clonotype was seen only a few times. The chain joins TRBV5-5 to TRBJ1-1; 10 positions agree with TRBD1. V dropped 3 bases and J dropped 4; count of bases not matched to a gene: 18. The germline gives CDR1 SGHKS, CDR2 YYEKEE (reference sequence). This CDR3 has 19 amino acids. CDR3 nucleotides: TGTGCCAGCAGCTGGAATGGGTGGTCGGGACAGGGGAAAAGCACTGAAGCTTTCTTT. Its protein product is CASSWNGWSGQGKSTEAFF.

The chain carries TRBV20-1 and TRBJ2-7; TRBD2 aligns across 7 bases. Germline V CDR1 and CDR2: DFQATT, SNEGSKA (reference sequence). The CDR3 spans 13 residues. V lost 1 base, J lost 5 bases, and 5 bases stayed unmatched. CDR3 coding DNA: TGCAGTGCTAGAGGGTTTCGGGGGGACGAGCAGTACTTC. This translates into CSARGFRGDEQYF.

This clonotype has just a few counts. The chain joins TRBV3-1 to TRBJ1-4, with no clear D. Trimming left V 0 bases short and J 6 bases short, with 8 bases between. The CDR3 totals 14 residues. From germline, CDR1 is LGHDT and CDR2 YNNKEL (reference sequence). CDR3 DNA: TGTGCCAGCAGCCAAGACACGGATTATGAAAAACTGTTTTTT. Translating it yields CASSQDTDYEKLFF.

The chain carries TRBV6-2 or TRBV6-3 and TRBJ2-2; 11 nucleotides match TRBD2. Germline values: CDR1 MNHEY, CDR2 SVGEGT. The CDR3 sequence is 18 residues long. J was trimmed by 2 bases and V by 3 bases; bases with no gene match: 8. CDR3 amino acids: CASSYDPLAGGNTGELFF. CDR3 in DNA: TGTGCCAGCAGTTATGATCCTCTAGCGGGGGGTAACACCGGGGAGCTGTTTTTT.

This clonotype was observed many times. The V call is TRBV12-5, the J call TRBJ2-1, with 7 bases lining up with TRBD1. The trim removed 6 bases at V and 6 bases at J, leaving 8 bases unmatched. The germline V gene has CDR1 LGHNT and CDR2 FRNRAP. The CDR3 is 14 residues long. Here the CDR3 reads CASGEGGAGNEQFF. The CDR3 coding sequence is TGTGCTAGTGGGGAAGGGGGCGCCGGCAATGAGCAGTTCTTC.

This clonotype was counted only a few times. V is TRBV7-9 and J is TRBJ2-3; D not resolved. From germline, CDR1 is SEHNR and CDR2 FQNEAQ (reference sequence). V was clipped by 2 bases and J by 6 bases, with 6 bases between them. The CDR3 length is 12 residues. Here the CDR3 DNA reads TGTGCCAGCAGCTTAAACCAGGATACGCAGTATTTT. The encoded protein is CASSLNQDTQYF.

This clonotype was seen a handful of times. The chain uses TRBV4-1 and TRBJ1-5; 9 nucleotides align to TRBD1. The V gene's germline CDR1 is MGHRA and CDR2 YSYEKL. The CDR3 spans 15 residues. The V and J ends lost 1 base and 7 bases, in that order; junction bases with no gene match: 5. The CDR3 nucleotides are TGCGCCAGCAGCCAAGGAGACAGGGGGGACCAGCCCCAGCATTTT. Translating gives CASSQGDRGDQPQHF.

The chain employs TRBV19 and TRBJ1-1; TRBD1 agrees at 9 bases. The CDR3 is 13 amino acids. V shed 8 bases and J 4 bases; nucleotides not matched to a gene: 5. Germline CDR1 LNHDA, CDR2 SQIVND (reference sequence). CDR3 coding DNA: TGTGCCAGTGCGGACAGGGGAGGCACTGAAGCTTTCTTT. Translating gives CASADRGGTEAFF.

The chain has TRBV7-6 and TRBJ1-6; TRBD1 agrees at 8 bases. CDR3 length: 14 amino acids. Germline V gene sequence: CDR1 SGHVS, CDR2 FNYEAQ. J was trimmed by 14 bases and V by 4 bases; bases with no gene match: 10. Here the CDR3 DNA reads TGTGCCAGCAGCTCGGACAGGGATGATTCTACCCTCCACTTT. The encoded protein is CASSSDRDDSTLHF.